These T cell receptor beta chains were read from a single sample in a study of human T cells and chemical hapten exposure. TCRdb analysed the RACE reads with MiXCR anew, one entry per CDR3 protein. The table shows roughly 38,000 distinct CDR3 sequences, with 12% occurring only once. The source material was whole blood, sampled in connection with sensitization to the hapten diphenylcyclopropenone (DPC). Receptor source: a woman aged 40 to 50 with alopecia areata. Some clones in this sample may be carry-over from other donors' samples. Each CDR3 is given with its conserved first and last residue. Each record gives: J gene, D gene, clone size, V gene, CDR3 protein, CDR3 DNA. D genes are given only for firm matches. Clone size, where shown, is once, few, many, or a class for clones that have expanded.

J gene: TRBJ2-2; D gene: -; clone size: -; V gene: TRBV20-1; CDR3 protein: CSADPRDSETGELFF; CDR3 DNA: TGCAGTGCTGACCCCCGGGACTCGGAAACCGGGGAGCTGTTTTTT
J gene: TRBJ2-7; D gene: -; clone size: many; V gene: TRBV11-2; CDR3 protein: CASSPHDEQYF; CDR3 DNA: TGTGCCAGCAGCCCCCATGACGAGCAGTACTTC
J gene: TRBJ1-6; D gene: -; clone size: -; V gene: TRBV11-2; CDR3 protein: CASSLAATIYNSSLHF; CDR3 DNA: TGTGCCAGCAGCTTAGCGGCCACCATCTATAATTCATCCCTCCACTTT
J gene: TRBJ1-5; D gene: -; clone size: many; V gene: TRBV30; CDR3 protein: CAWSTGVSNQPQHF; CDR3 DNA: TGTGCCTGGAGCACCGGGGTTAGCAATCAGCCCCAGCATTTT
J gene: TRBJ1-4; D gene: -; clone size: -; V gene: TRBV20-1; CDR3 protein: CSAWDGGEKLFF; CDR3 DNA: TGCAGTGCCTGGGATGGGGGTGAAAAACTGTTTTTT
J gene: TRBJ1-1; D gene: -; clone size: -; V gene: TRBV29-1; CDR3 protein: CSVEFFSTEAFF; CDR3 DNA: TGCAGCGTTGAATTCTTCAGCACTGAAGCTTTCTTT
J gene: TRBJ2-5; D gene: -; clone size: few; V gene: TRBV18; CDR3 protein: CASSPLFAEQETQYF; CDR3 DNA: TGTGCCAGCTCACCGCTATTCGCCGAGCAAGAGACCCAGTACTTC
J gene: TRBJ2-3; D gene: -; clone size: many; V gene: TRBV18; CDR3 protein: CASSPGATDTQYF; CDR3 DNA: TGTGCCAGCTCACCGGGAGCCACAGATACGCAGTATTTT
J gene: TRBJ2-7; D gene: TRBD2; clone size: -; V gene: TRBV28; CDR3 protein: CASSFVLAGAYEQYF; CDR3 DNA: TGTGCCAGCAGTTTCGTCCTAGCGGGAGCCTACGAGCAGTACTTC
J gene: TRBJ1-2; D gene: -; clone size: many; V gene: TRBV20-1; CDR3 protein: CSARVPENYGYTF; CDR3 DNA: TGCAGTGCTAGAGTCCCGGAAAACTATGGCTACACCTTC
J gene: TRBJ1-1; D gene: TRBD1; clone size: -; V gene: TRBV7-2; CDR3 protein: CASSKDRGQTEAFF; CDR3 DNA: TGTGCCAGCAGCAAGGACAGGGGGCAAACTGAAGCTTTCTTT
J gene: TRBJ2-7; D gene: -; clone size: -; V gene: TRBV7-6; CDR3 protein: CASSSPGDFTYEQYF; CDR3 DNA: TGTGCCAGCAGCTCCCCAGGAGACTTCACCTACGAGCAGTACTTC
J gene: TRBJ2-7; D gene: -; clone size: -; V gene: TRBV29-1; CDR3 protein: CSAATAYEQYF; CDR3 DNA: TGCAGCGCCGCAACAGCCTACGAGCAGTACTTC
J gene: TRBJ2-7; D gene: TRBD1; clone size: -; V gene: TRBV5-1; CDR3 protein: CASSLRGQGTYEQYF; CDR3 DNA: TGCGCCAGCAGCTTGAGGGGACAGGGTACCTACGAGCAGTACTTC
J gene: TRBJ2-2; D gene: -; clone size: -; V gene: TRBV25-1; CDR3 protein: CASGTGTGELFF; CDR3 DNA: TGTGCCAGCGGAACAGGGACCGGGGAGCTGTTTTTT
J gene: TRBJ2-5; D gene: TRBD2; clone size: few; V gene: TRBV6-1; CDR3 protein: CASSVSGGEETQYF; CDR3 DNA: TGTGCCAGCAGTGTTAGCGGGGGGGAAGAGACCCAGTACTTC
J gene: TRBJ1-5; D gene: -; clone size: few; V gene: TRBV19; CDR3 protein: CAIGGRGRSNQPQHF; CDR3 DNA: TGTGCCATAGGGGGAAGAGGGAGAAGCAATCAGCCCCAGCATTTT
J gene: TRBJ2-5; D gene: -; clone size: many; V gene: TRBV5-1; CDR3 protein: CASSLGGTQQETQYF; CDR3 DNA: TGCGCCAGCAGCTTGGGGGGGACGCAACAAGAGACCCAGTACTTC
J gene: TRBJ2-4; D gene: TRBD1; clone size: many; V gene: TRBV5-4; CDR3 protein: CASTKTGEGRSVKNIQYF; CDR3 DNA: TGTGCCAGTACTAAGACAGGGGAAGGTCGTTCGGTCAAAAACATTCAGTACTTC
J gene: TRBJ1-5; D gene: TRBD1; clone size: many; V gene: TRBV19; CDR3 protein: CASATGGGNQPQHF; CDR3 DNA: TGTGCCAGTGCCACAGGGGGGGGCAATCAGCCCCAGCATTTT
J gene: TRBJ2-5; D gene: -; clone size: -; V gene: TRBV7-7; CDR3 protein: CASSGTRGALQETQYF; CDR3 DNA: TGTGCTAGCAGCGGAACCCGTGGGGCTCTCCAAGAGACCCAGTACTTC
J gene: TRBJ1-1; D gene: -; clone size: many; V gene: TRBV9; CDR3 protein: CASSRMNTEAFF; CDR3 DNA: TGTGCCAGCAGTCGGATGAACACTGAAGCTTTCTTT
J gene: TRBJ2-7; D gene: TRBD2; clone size: many; V gene: TRBV2; CDR3 protein: CASSDRAGPTYEQYF; CDR3 DNA: TGTGCCAGCAGTGACAGAGCGGGACCCACCTACGAGCAGTACTTC
J gene: TRBJ2-1; D gene: -; clone size: many; V gene: TRBV20-1; CDR3 protein: CSAREGGKEQFF; CDR3 DNA: TGCAGTGCTAGAGAGGGCGGCAAAGAGCAGTTCTTC